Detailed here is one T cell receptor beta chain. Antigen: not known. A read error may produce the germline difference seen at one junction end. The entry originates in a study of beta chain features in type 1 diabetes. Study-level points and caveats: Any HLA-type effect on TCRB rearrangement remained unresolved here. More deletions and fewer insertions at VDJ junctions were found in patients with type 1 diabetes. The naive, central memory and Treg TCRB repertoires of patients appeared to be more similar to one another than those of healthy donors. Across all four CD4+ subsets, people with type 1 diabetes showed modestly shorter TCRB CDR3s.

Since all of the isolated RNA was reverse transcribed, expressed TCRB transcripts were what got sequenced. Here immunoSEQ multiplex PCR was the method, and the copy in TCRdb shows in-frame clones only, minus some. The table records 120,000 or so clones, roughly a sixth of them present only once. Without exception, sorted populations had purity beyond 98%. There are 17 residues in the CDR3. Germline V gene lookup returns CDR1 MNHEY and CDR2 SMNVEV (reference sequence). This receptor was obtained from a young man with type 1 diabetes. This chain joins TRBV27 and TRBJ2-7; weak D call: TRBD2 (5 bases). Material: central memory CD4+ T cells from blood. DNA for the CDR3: TGTGCCCGCAGTTTATCGGGATATTCGACTGTCTCCTACGAGCAGTACTTC. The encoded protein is CARSLSGYSTVSYEQYF.